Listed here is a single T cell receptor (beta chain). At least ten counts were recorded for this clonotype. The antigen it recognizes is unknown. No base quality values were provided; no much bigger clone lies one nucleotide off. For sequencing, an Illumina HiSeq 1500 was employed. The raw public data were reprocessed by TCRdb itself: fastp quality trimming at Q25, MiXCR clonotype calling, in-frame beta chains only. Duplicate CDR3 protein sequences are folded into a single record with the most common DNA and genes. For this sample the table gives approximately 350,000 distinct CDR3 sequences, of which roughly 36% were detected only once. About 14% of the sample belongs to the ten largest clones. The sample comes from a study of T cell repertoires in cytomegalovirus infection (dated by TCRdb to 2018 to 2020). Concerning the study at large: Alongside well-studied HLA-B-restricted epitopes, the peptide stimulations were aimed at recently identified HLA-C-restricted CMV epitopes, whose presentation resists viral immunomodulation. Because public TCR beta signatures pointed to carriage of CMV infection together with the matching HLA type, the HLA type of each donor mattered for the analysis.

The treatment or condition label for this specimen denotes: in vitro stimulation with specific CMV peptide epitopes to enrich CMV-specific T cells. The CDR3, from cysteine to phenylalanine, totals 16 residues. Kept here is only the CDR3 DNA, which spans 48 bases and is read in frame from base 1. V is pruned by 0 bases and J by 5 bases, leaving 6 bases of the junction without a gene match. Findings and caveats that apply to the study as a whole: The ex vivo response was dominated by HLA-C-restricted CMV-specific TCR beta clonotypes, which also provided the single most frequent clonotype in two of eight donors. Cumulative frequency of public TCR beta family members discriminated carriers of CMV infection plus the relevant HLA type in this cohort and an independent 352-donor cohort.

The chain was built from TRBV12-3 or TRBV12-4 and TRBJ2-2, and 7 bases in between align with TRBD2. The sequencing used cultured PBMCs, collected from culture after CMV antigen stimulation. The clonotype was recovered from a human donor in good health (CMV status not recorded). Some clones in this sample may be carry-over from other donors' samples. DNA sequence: TGTGCCAGCAGTTTAGCGAACCAAGCGGGGACCGGGGAGCTGTTTTTT. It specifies CASSLANQAGTGELFF.